The clone carrying this T cell receptor (beta chain) was observed at least ten times. Its antigen is currently unknown. CDR1 and CDR2 (germline): SEHNR, FQNEAQ (reference sequence). This CDR3 is built from 14 residues. V gave up 3 bases and J gave up 1 base, with 9 bases separating them. This entry is derived from a study of T cell repertoires in cytomegalovirus infection. Study overall: Both a matching HLA type and CMV infection were indicated by public TCR beta signatures. Study observations and caveats: The cumulative frequency of public TCR beta families identified carriers of CMV plus the relevant HLA.

TCRdb re-called the reads with MiXCR, one entry per CDR3 protein. The table records 250,000 or so distinct CDR3 sequences, around 15% of them present only once. The clonotype originates from a human donor in good health (CMV status not recorded). Some clones in this sample may be carry-over from other donors' samples. The chain recombines TRBV7-9 with TRBJ1-2; the D is unclear. Source material: CD8+ T cells from PBMCs. CDR3 sequence: CASSFPQSNYGYTF. Written as DNA, the CDR3 is TGTGCCAGCAGCTTTCCGCAGAGTAACTATGGCTACACCTTC.